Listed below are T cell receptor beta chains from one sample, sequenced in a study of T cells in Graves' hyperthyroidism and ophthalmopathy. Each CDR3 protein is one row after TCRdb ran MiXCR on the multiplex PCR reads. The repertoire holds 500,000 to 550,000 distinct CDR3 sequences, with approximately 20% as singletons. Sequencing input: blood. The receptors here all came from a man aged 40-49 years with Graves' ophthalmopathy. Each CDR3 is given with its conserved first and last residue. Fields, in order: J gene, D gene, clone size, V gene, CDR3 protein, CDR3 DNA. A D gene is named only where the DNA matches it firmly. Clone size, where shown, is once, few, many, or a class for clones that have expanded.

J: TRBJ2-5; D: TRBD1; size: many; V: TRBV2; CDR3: CASGTQGGLETQYF; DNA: TGTGCCAGCGGGACCCAAGGGGGCCTTGAGACCCAGTACTTC
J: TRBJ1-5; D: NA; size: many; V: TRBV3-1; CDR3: CASSQGARQPQHF; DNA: TGTGCCAGCAGCCAGGGGGCGAGGCAGCCCCAGCATTTT
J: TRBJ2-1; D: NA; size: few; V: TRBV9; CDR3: CASSVRVETGDGNEQFF; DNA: TGTGCCAGCAGCGTCCGGGTTGAGACAGGCGACGGCAATGAGCAGTTCTTC
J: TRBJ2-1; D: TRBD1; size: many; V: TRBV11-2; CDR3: CASSLPGGAFNEQFF; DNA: TGTGCCAGCAGCTTACCAGGGGGCGCATTCAATGAGCAGTTCTTC
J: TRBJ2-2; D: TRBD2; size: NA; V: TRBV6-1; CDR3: CASSEWDRGRANTGELFF; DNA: TGTGCCAGCAGTGAATGGGATCGAGGGAGGGCGAACACCGGGGAGCTGTTTTTT
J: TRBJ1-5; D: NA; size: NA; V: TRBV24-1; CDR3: CATSEDRNQPQHF; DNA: TGTGCCACCAGTGAAGATCGGAATCAGCCCCAGCATTTT
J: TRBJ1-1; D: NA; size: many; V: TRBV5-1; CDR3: CASSVRAGNTEAFF; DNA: TGCGCCAGCAGCGTACGAGCGGGTAACACTGAAGCTTTCTTT
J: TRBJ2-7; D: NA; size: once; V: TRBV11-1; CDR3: CASSSGGGDGPGYEQYF; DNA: TGTGCCAGCAGCTCGGGTGGCGGAGATGGGCCGGGCTACGAGCAGTACTTC
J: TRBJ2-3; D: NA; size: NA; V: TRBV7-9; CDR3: CASGDTGGDTQYF; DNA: TGTGCCAGCGGGGACACGGGAGGAGATACGCAGTATTTT
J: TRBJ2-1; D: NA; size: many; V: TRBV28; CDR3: CASNLGDRGNEQFF; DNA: TGTGCCAGCAACCTGGGGGATCGGGGCAATGAGCAGTTCTTC
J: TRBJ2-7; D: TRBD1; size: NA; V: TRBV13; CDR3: CASSSRDPGQGTSYEQYF; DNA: TGTGCCAGCAGCTCCCGCGACCCGGGACAGGGCACCTCCTACGAGCAGTACTTC
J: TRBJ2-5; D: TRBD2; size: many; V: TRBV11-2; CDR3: CASSIGGSGSRLETQYF; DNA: TGTGCCAGCAGCATAGGAGGTAGCGGGAGCAGGTTGGAGACCCAGTACTTC
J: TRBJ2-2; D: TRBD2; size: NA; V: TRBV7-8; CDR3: CASSLVGRAGSGELFF; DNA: TGTGCCAGCAGCTTAGTCGGGAGGGCCGGTTCCGGGGAGCTGTTTTTT
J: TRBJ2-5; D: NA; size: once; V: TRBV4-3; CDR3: CASSQDRQYQETQYF; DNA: TGCGCCAGCAGCCAAGATCGGCAGTACCAAGAGACCCAGTACTTC
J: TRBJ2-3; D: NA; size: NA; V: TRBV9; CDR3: CASSVGLATPSTDTQYF; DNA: TGTGCCAGCAGCGTAGGGCTAGCCACACCTAGCACAGATACGCAGTATTTT
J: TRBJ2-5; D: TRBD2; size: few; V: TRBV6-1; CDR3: CASIRAGLAGQETQYF; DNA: TGTGCCAGCATCCGAGCGGGACTAGCGGGACAAGAGACCCAGTACTTC
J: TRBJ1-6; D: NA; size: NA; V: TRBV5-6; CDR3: CASSSWTSSYNSPLHF; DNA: TGTGCCAGCAGCTCCTGGACTAGCTCCTATAATTCACCCCTCCACTTT
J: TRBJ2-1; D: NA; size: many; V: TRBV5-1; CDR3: CASSSGPSSYNEQFF; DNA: TGCGCCAGCAGCTCGGGACCGAGCTCCTACAATGAGCAGTTCTTC
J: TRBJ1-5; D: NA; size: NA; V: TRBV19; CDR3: CASSITDSPRQPQHF; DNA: TGTGCCAGTAGTATAACAGACAGCCCGCGACAGCCCCAGCATTTT
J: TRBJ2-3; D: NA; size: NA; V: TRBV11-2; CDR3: CASSLDPMGGGYTDTQYF; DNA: TGTGCCAGCAGCTTAGATCCAATGGGGGGCGGATACACAGATACGCAGTATTTT
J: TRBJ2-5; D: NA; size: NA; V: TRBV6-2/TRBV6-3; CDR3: CASSRTPLGETQYF; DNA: TGTGCCAGCAGTCGGACGCCCCTCGGAGAGACCCAGTACTTC
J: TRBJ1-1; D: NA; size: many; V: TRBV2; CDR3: CASSVGRMNTEAFF; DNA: TGTGCCAGCAGTGTTGGGCGGATGAACACTGAAGCTTTCTTT
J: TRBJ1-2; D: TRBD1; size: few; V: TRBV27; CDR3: CASSTWTGGTYGYTF; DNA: TGTGCCAGCAGTACCTGGACAGGGGGCACCTATGGCTACACCTTC
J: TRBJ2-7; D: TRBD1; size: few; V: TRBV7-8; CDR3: CASSPKGGTGINEQYF; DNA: TGTGCCAGCAGCCCCAAGGGTGGGACAGGGATAAACGAGCAGTACTTC
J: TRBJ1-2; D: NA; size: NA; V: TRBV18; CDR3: CASSPSGDWDYGYTF; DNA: TGTGCCAGCTCTCCCTCAGGCGATTGGGACTATGGCTACACCTTC
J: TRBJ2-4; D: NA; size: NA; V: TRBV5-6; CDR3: CASSLGGSGIQYF; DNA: TGTGCCAGCAGCTTGGGGGGGTCGGGCATTCAGTACTTC
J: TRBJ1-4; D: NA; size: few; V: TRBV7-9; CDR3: CASSYYATNEKLFF; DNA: TGTGCCAGCAGCTATTATGCAACTAATGAAAAACTGTTTTTT